One TCR beta chain is described in this entry. The data are from a study of OX40 agonist ivuxolimab in advanced cancers. Across the study: Those enrolled were roughly 85% male, with a mean age of around 60 years and ages from roughly 23 to 79.

The germline V gene has CDR1 LNHDA and CDR2 SQIVND (reference sequence). The CDR3 is made up of 12 amino acids. V was pared by 5 bases and J by 6 bases, with 7 bases between. The protocol was immunoSEQ multiplex PCR, while the TCRdb copy is restricted to in-frame clones and leaves out a portion. The data show some 59,000 clones, 75% to 90% seen once. The gene calls are TRBV19 and TRBJ2-2; D not resolved. The source was CD4+ or CD8+ T cells sorted from blood, collected in a trial of the OX40 agonist ivuxolimab. This clonotype was sampled from an adult with an advanced solid tumor such as melanoma, head and neck, liver or kidney cancer. The CDR3: CASSPPSGELFF. For the CDR3, the DNA is TGTGCCAGTAGTCCCCCATCCGGGGAGCTGTTTTTT.